The clone carrying this TCR beta chain was recorded many times. The antigen remains unidentified. This record comes from a study of HIV-infected patients and healthy controls. About 450 ng RNA was reverse transcribed with alpha and beta constant-region primers. Separate chain-specific third strand synthesis with multiplexing indices produced the alpha and beta libraries. MiXCR, applied by TCRdb to the 5' RACE reads, yields one record per CDR3 protein. The sample has some 5,400 distinct CDR3 sequences, around 8.8% seen once. The CDR3 contains 12 residues. V was clipped by 6 bases and J by 2 bases, with 3 bases between them. From germline, CDR1 is SGHRS and CDR2 YFSETQ. Findings and limits, study-wide: Roughly three months of therapy was arguably too brief to observe immune reconstitution in treated samples. Significantly higher mean Gini indices appeared in HIV-infected repertoires, possibly reflecting oligoclonality.

Roughly three months, about 14 weeks, into antiretroviral therapy, follow-up blood was collected. All unsorted peripheral T cells were captured because whole blood was used without fractionation. V and J are TRBV5-1 and TRBJ2-6; D uncertain. Sequencing was performed on blood, taken during antiretroviral therapy. This TCR was sampled from an adult with HIV infection. DNA of the CDR3: TGCGCCAGCACGGCTGGGGCCAACGTCCTGACTTTC. This translates into CASTAGANVLTF.